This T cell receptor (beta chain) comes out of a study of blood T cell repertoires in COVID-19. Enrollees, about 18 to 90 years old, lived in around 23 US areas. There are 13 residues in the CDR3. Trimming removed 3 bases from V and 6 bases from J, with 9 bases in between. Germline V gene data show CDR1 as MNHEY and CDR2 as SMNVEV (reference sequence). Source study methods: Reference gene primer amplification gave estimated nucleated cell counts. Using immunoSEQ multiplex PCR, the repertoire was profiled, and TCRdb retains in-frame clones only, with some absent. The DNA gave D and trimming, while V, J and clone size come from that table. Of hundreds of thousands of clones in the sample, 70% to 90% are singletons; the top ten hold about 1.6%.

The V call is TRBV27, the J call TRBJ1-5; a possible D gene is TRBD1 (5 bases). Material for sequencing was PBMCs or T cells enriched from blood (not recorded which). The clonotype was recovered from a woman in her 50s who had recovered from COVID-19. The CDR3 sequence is CASSFWGGQPQHF. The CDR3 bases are TGTGCCAGCAGTTTTTGGGGGGGTCAGCCCCAGCATTTT.